This T cell receptor beta chain was recorded in a study of blood T cell repertoires in COVID-19. Study-wide background: From the United States, Italy and Spain came samples of acute and convalescent COVID-19. T cells, B-cell-depleted T cells, or PBMCs provided the cDNA or gDNA that served as material.

In the original processing: Using reference gene primer amplification, nucleated cell counts were estimated. Data came from immunoSEQ multiplex PCR; TCRdb stores just in-frame clones and leaves some out. The D gene and trimming were derived from the DNA, and the V and J assignments and clone size from that table. Found here are 43,000 or so clones, around four fifths of them singletons; the top ten hold 6% to 7.5%. Germline loops: CDR1 MDHEN, CDR2 SYDVKM. The CDR3 loop spans 13 amino acids. Trimming removed 7 bases at V and 5 bases at J, with 12 bases between. V and J are TRBV28 and TRBJ2-1; D may be TRBD2 (6 bases). The sequenced sample was peripheral blood. This receptor was taken from a man in his sixties with active COVID-19. The CDR3 coding sequence is TGTGCCAGCACTGGAGGGCCCAACAATGAGCAGTTCTTC. This sequence encodes CASTGGPNNEQFF.